This TCR delta chain was recorded in a study of gamma-delta T cells after stem cell transplantation. TCRdb used CATT to re-call clones from the RT-PCR reads. The repertoire includes about 2,500 delta-chain clones, about 21% of them detected once, and 8.6% sits in the top ten. Trimming removed 3 bases from V and 2 bases from J, with 37 bases in between. The CDR3 runs 23 residues. Germline V gene lookup returns CDR1 TSWWSYY and CDR2 QGS. The gene calls are TRDV1 and TRDJ1, with D possibly being TRDD3 (6 bases). In the absence of a J gene in TCRdb, the DNA was matched to germline to assign it here. Specimen: gamma-delta T cells. This receptor was taken from a human donor. It is not recorded whose cells these are; they may come from a transplant donor. The CDR3 region has the DNA TGTGCTCTTGGGGACTCTACCAGTACCGACTGTGAGGATACCGCGCGTAAAACCGATAAACTCATCTTT. Protein sequence: CALGDSTSTDCEDTARKTDKLIF.